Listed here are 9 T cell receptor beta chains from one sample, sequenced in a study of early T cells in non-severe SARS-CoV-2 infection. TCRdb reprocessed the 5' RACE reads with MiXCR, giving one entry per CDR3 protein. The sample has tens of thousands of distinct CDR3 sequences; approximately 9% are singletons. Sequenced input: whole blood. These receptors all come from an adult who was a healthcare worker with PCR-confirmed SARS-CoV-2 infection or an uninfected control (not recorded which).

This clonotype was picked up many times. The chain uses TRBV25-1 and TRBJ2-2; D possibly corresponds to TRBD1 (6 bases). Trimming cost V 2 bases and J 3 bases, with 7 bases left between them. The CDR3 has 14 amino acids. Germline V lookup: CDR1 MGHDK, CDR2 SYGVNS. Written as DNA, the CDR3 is TGTGCCAGCAGTGAAGGACAGTACACCGGGGAGCTGTTTTTT. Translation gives CASSEGQYTGELFF.

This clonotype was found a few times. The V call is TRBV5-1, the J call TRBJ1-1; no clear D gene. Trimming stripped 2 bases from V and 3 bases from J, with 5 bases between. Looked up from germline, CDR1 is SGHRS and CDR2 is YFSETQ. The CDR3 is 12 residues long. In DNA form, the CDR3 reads TGCGCCAGCAGCTTAGGATACACTGAAGCTTTCTTT. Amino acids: CASSLGYTEAFF. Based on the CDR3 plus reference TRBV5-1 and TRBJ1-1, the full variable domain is KAGVTQTPRYLIKTRGQQVTLSCSPISGHRSVSWYQQTPGQGLQFLFEYFSETQRNKGNFPGRFSGRQFSNSRSEMNVSTLELGDSALYLCASSLGYTEAFFGQGTRLTVV.

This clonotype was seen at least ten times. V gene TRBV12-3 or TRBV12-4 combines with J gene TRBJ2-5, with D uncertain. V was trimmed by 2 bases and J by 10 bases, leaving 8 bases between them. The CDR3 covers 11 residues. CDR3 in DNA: TGTGCCAGCAGTTTACAAGGCGTCCAGTACTTC. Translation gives CASSLQGVQYF.

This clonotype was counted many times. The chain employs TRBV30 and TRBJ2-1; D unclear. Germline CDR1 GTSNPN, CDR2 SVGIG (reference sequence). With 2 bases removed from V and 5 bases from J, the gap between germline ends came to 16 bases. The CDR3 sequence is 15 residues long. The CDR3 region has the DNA TGTGCCTGGAGTTCATTGTCGTGGCAGAACAATGAGCAGTTCTTC. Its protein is CAWSSLSWQNNEQFF.

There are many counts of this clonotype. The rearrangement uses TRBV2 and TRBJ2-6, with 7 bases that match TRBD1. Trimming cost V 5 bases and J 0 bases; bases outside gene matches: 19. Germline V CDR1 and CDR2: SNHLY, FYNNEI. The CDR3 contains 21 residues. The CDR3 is CASSLTPLPGQSRSGANVLTF. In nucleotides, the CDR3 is TGTGCCAGCAGTCTCACCCCACTTCCGGGACAGTCCCGCTCTGGGGCCAACGTCCTGACTTTC.

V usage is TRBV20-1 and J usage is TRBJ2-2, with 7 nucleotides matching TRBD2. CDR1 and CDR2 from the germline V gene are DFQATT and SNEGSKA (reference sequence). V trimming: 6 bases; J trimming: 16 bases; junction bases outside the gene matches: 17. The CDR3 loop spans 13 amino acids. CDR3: CSAPAQGGNTGFF. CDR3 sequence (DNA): TGCAGTGCCCCTGCCCAGGGAGGGAACACCGGGTTTTTT.

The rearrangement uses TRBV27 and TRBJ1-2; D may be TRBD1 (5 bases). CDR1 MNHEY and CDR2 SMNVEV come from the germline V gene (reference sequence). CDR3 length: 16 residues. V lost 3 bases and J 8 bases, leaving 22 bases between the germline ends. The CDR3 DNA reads TGTGCCAGCAGTTTTAGGCGGCCCCAGGGATGGGGGGGCTACACCTTC. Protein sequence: CASSFRRPQGWGGYTF.

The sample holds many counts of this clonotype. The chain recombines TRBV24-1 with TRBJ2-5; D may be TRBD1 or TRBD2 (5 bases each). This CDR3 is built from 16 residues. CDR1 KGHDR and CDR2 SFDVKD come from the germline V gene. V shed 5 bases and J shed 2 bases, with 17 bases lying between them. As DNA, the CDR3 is TGTGCCACCAGTGCCCAGGGAGCGGTAACTCAAGAGACCCAGTACTTC. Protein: CATSAQGAVTQETQYF.

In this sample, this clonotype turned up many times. CDR3 loop: CASSPWTGTVLDTEAFF. DNA of the CDR3: TGTGCCAGCAGCCCTTGGACAGGCACCGTTTTGGACACTGAAGCTTTCTTT. V gene TRBV7-9 combines with J gene TRBJ1-1, with 7 bases aligning to TRBD1. The CDR3 is made up of 17 amino acids. V shed 5 bases and J 3 bases; nucleotides not matched to a gene: 15. CDR1 and CDR2 (germline): SEHNR, FQNEAQ (reference sequence).